The source of this TCR beta chain is a study of blood T cell repertoires in COVID-19 (dated by TCRdb to 2020 to 2022). About the full investigation: Samples covering the acute and convalescent phases of COVID-19 were provided by collaborators in the United States, Italy and Spain. The material from the prospective study consisted of cDNA or gDNA derived from T cells, B-cell-depleted T cells, or PBMCs. Subjects who had been exposed to COVID-19, were actively infected with it, or had recovered from it provided the deeply sampled blood TCRbeta repertoires that made up the dataset. The repertoires were made available in a free public database intended to serve as a resource for research on the immune response to SARS-CoV-2. Samples came from the ongoing ImmuneRACE study (first 160 participants) plus 1,254 subjects from 6 global collaborators. A de-identified subject ID, COVID-19 status, age in years and sex were almost always included in the sample metadata. Where HLA class I and class II types were available, the types were taken from metadata supplied by the sample provider, not from assay-based typing. What the research found in general, with its limitations: How much clinical and demographic metadata was included differed by source and by participant, and the metadata was provided uncurated.

Remarks on this clone: This receptor's antigen is unknown. Nothing much larger sits one base from this clone, and base qualities are not available.

TCRbeta CDR3 regions were amplified from genomic DNA by means of the immunoSEQ Assay, a bias-controlled multiplex PCR. The study's processing was this. The number of nucleated cells in each sample was estimated by amplification of reference gene primers within the assay. To quantify the absolute abundance of each unique TCRbeta CDR3 rearrangement, sequence reads were collapsed and filtered. For each sample, productive Simpson clonality was calculated as the square root of Simpson's diversity index over productive rearrangements. TCRdb obtained this table from immuneACCESS and retained in-frame rearrangements with V and J assigned. These tables miss some clones; where compared with another copy, unresolved V genes account for less than half of the shortfall, and the remainder is unexplained. For V, J and clone size, that table is used; D and trimming come from the DNA. For this sample the table gives about 14,000 clones, of which 80% to 90% were detected only once. The ten largest account for approximately 26% of the sample.

Each collaborating institution followed its own protocols to collect whole blood in K2EDTA tubes. For TCRbeta analysis, collaborator samples were shipped as frozen whole blood, as isolated PBMCs, or as DNA extracted from either sample type. The sequencing sample was made of peripheral blood. This TCR came from a woman aged 55-69 years with acute or convalescent COVID-19.

The CDR3 sequence is CASTVSTGGLLPYGYTF. The nucleotide sequence reads TGTGCCAGCACCGTTTCGACAGGGGGCTTACTCCCCTATGGCTACACCTTC. In this chain, TRBV2 is recombined with TRBJ1-2, with 10 bases aligning to TRBD1. From the germline V gene, CDR1 is SNHLY and CDR2 is FYNNEI. For this chain, trimming is 7 bases at the V end and 4 bases at the J end, and the number of junction bases without a gene match is 15. The CDR3 measures 17 amino acids from cysteine to phenylalanine. CDR3 DNA is the only sequence kept; it has 51 bases, read in frame from the first base.